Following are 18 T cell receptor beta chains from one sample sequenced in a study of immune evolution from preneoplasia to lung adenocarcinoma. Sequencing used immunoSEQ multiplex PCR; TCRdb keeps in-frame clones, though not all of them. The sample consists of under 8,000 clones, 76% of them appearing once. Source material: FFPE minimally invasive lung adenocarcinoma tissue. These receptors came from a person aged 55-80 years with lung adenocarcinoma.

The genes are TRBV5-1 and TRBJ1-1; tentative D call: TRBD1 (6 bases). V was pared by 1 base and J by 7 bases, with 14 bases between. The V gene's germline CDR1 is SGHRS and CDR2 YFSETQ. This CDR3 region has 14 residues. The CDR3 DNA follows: TGCGCCAGCAGCTTGTTAGGGGGGGTTGATGAAGCTTTCTTT. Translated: CASSLLGGVDEAFF.

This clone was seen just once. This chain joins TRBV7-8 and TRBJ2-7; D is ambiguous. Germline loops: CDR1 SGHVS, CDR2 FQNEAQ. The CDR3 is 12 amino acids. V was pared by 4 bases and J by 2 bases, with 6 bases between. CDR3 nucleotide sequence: TGTGCCAGCAGCTCCTACACCTACGAGCAGTACTTC. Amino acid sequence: CASSSYTYEQYF.

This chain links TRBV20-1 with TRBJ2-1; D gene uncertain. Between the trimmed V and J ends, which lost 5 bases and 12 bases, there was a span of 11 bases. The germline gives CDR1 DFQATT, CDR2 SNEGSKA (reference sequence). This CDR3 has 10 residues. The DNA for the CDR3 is TGCAGTGCTTTAGGAGAAAGGCAGTTCTTC. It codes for CSALGERQFF.

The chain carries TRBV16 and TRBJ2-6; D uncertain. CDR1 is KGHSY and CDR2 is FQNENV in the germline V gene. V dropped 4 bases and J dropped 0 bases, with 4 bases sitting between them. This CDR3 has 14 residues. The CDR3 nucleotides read TGTGCCAGCAGCCCGTTCTCTGGGGCCAACGTCCTGACTTTC. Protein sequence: CASSPFSGANVLTF.

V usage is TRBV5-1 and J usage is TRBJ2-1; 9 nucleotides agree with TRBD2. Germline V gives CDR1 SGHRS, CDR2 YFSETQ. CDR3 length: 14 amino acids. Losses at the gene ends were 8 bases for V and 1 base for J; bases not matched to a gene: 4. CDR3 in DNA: TGCGCCAGTGTGGCGGGAGGGTCCTACAATGAGCAGTTCTTC. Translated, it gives CASVAGGSYNEQFF.

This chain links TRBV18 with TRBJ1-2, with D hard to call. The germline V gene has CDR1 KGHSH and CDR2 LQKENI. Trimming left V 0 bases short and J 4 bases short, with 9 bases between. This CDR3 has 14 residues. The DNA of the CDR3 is TGTGCCAGCTCACCACCGGATCGGGGCTATGGCTACACCTTC. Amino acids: CASSPPDRGYGYTF.

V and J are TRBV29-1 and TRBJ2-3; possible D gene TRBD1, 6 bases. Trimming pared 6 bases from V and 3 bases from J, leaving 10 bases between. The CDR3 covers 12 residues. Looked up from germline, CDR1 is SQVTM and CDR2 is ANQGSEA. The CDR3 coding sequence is TGCAGCGTCGGACAGACAACAGATACGCAGTATTTT. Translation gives CSVGQTTDTQYF.

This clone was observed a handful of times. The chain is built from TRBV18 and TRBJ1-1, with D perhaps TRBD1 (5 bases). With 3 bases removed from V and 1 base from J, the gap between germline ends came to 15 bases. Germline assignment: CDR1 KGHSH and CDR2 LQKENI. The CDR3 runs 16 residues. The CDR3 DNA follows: TGTGCCAGCTCACCTTACCGGGGGGAATCGAACACTGAAGCTTTCTTT. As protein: CASSPYRGESNTEAFF.

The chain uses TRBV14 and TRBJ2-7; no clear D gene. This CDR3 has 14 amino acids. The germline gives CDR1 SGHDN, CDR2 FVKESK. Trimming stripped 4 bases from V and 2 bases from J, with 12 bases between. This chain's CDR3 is CASSPDPWAYEQYF. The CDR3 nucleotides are TGTGCCAGCAGCCCAGACCCGTGGGCCTACGAGCAGTACTTC.

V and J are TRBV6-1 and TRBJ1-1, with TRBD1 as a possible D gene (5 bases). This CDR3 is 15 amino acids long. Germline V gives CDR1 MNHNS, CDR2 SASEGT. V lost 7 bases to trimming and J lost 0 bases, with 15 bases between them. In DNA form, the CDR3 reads TGTGCCAGCAATCCAGGGTTCGGCATGAACACTGAAGCTTTCTTT. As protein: CASNPGFGMNTEAFF.

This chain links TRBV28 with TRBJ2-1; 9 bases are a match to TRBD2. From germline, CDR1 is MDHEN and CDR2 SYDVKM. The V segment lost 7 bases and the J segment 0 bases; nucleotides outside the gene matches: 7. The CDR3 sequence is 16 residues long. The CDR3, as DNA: TGTGCCAGCACTCTATCTAGCGGGGTCTCCTACAATGAGCAGTTCTTC. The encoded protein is CASTLSSGVSYNEQFF.

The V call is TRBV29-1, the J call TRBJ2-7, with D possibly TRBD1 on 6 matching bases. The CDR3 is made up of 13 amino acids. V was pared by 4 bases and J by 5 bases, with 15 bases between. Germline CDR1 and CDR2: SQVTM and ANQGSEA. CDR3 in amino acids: CSVVIQGSDEQYF. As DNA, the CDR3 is TGCAGCGTTGTGATCCAGGGGTCCGACGAGCAGTACTTC.

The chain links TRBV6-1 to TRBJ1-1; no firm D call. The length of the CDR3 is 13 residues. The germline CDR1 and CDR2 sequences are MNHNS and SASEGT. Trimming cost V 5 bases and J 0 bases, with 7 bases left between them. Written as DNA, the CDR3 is TGTGCCAGCAGTCGCACCATGAACACTGAAGCTTTCTTT. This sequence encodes CASSRTMNTEAFF.

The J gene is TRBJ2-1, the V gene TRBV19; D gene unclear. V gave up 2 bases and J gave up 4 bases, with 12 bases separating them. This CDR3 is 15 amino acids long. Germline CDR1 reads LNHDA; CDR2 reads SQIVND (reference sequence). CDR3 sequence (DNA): TGTGCCAGTAGTATAAAAGTAGGCTATTACAATGAGCAGTTCTTC. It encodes CASSIKVGYYNEQFF.

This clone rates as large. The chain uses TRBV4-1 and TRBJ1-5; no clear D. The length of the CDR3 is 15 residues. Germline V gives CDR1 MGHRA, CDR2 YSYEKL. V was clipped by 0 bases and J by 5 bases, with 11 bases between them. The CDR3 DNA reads TGCGCCAGCAGCCAAGATCCGAACAGCCATCAGCCCCAGCATTTT. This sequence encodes CASSQDPNSHQPQHF.

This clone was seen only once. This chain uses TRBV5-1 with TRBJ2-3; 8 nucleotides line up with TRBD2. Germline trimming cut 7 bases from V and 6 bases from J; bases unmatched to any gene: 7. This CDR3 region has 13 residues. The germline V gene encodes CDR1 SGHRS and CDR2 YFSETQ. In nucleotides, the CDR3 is TGCGCCAGCTCGGAAGCGGGAGTCGATACGCAGTATTTT. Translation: CASSEAGVDTQYF. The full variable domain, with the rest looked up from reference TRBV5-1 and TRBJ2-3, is KAGVTQTPRYLIKTRGQQVTLSCSPISGHRSVSWYQQTPGQGLQFLFEYFSETQRNKGNFPGRFSGRQFSNSRSEMNVSTLELGDSALYLCASSEAGVDTQYFGPGTRLTVL.

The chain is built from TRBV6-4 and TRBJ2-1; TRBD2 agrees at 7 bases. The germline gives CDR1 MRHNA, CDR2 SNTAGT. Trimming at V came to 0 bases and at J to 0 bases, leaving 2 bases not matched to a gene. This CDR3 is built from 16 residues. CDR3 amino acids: CASSDSPSGSYNEQFF. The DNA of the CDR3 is TGTGCCAGCAGTGACTCTCCTAGCGGCTCCTACAATGAGCAGTTCTTC.

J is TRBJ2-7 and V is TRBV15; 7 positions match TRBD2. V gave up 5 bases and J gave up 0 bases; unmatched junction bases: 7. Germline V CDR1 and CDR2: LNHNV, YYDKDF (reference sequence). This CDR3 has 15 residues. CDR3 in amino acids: CATSEASGNSYEQYF. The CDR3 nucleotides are TGTGCCACCAGCGAGGCTAGCGGAAACTCCTACGAGCAGTACTTC.